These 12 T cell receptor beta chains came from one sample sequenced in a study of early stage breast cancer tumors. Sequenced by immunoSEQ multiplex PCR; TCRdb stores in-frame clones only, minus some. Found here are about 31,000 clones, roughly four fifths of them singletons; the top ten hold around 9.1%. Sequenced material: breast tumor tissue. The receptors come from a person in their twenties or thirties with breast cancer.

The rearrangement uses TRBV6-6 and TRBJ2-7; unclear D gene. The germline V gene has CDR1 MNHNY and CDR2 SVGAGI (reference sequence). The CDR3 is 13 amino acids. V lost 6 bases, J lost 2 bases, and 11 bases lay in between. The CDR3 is CASRAGEAYEQYF. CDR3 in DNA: TGTGCCAGCAGGGCCGGCGAAGCCTACGAGCAGTACTTC.

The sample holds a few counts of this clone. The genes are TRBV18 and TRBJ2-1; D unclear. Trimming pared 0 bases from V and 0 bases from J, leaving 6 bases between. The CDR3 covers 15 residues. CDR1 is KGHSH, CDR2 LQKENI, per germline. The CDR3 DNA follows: TGTGCCAGCTCACCACCATCCAGCTCCTACAATGAGCAGTTCTTC. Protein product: CASSPPSSSYNEQFF.

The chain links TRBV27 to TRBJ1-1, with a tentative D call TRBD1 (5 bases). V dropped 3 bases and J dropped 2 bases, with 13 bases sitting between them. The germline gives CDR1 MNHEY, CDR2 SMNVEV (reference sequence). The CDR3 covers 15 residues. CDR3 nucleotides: TGTGCCAGCAGTTTCTCCCCCCAGGGTAACACTGAAGCTTTCTTT. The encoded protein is CASSFSPQGNTEAFF.

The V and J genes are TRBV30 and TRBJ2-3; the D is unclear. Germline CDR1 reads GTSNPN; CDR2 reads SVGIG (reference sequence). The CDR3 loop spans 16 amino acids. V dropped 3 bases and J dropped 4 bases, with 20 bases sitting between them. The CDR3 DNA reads TGTGCCTGGAGGGGGATCCCACAGCGTATCTCAGATACGCAGTATTTT. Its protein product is CAWRGIPQRISDTQYF.

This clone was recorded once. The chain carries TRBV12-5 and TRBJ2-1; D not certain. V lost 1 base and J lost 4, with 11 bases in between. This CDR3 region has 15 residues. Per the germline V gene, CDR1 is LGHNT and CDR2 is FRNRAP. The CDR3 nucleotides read TGTGCTAGTGGTTTGGAAATAGGGCGGTACAATGAGCAGTTCTTC. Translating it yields CASGLEIGRYNEQFF.

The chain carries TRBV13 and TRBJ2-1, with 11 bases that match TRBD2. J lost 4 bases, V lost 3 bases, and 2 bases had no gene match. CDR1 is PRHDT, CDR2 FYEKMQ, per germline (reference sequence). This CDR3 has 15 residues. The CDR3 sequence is CASSFTSGRYNEQFF. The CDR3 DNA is TGTGCCAGCAGCTTCACTAGCGGGAGATACAATGAGCAGTTCTTC.

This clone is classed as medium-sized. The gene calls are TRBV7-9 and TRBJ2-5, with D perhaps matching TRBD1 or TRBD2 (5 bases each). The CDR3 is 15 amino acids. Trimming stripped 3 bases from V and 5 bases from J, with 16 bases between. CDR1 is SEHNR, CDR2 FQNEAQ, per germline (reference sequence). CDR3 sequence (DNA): TGTGCCAGCAGCTTCTCCGGGGCCCCTGCGGAGACCCAGTACTTC. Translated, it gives CASSFSGAPAETQYF.

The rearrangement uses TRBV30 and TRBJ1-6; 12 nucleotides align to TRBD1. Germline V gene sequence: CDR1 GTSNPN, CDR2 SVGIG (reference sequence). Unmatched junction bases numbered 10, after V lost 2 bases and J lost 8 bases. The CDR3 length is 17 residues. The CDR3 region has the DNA TGTGCCTGGAGTTTTCTGGGACAGGGGGCTTGGGATTCACCCCTCCACTTT. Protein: CAWSFLGQGAWDSPLHF.

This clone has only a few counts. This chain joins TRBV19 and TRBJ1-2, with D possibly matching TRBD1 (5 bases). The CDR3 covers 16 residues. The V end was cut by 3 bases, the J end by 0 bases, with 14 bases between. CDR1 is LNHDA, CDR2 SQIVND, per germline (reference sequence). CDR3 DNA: TGTGCCAGTAGTATCGCCCGATCGGGGGCTAACTATGGCTACACCTTC. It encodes CASSIARSGANYGYTF.

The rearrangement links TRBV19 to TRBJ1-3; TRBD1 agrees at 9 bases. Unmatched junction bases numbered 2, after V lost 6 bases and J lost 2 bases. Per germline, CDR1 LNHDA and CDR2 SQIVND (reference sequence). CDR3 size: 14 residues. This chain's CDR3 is CASRQGATGNTIYF. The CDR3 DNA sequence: TGTGCCAGTAGACAGGGGGCTACTGGAAACACCATATATTTT.

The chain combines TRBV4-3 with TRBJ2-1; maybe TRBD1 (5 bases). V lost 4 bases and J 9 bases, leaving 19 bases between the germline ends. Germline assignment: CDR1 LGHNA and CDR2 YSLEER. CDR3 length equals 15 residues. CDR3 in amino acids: CASSLRYPTGSEQFF. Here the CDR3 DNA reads TGCGCCAGCAGCCTCCGGTACCCCACAGGAAGTGAGCAGTTCTTC.

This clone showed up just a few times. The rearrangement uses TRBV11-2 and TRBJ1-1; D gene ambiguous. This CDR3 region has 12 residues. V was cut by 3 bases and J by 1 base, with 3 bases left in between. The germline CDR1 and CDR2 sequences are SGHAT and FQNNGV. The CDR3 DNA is TGTGCCAGCAGCTTTCAGAACACTGAAGCTTTCTTT. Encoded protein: CASSFQNTEAFF. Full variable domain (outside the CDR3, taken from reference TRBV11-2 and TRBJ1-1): EAGVAQSPRYKIIEKRQSVAFWCNPISGHATLYWYQQILGQGPKLLIQFQNNGVVDDSQLPKDRFSAERLKGVDSTLKIQPAKLEDSAVYLCASSFQNTEAFFGQGTRLTVV.